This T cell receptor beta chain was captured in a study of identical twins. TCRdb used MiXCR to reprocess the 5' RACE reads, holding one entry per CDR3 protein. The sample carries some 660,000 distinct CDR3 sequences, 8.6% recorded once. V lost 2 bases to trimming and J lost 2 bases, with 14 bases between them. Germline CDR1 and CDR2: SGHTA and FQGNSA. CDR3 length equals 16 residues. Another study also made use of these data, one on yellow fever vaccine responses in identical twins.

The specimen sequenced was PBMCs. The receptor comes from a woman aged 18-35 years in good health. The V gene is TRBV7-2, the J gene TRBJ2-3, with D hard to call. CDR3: CASSLSPVDATDTQYF. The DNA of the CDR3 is TGTGCCAGCAGCTTATCTCCGGTGGACGCCACAGATACGCAGTATTTT.